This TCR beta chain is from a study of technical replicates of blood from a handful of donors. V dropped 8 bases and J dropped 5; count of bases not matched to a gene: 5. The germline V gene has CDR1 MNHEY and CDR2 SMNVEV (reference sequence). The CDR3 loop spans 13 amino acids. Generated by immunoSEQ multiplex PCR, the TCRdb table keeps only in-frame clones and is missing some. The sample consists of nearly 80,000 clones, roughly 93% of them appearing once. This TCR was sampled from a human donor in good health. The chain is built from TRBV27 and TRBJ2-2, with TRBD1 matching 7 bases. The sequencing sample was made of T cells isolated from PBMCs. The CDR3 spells CASQTGKTGELFF. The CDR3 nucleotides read TGTGCCAGCCAGACAGGGAAAACCGGGGAGCTGTTTTTT.